This entry lists 30 T cell receptor beta chains sequenced from one sample in a study of blood T cell repertoires in COVID-19. Only in-frame clones appear in the TCRdb table, and some are missing; sequencing was by immunoSEQ multiplex PCR. The sample contains about 160,000 clones, 75% to 90% of which appear only once. Sequencing used PBMCs or T cells enriched from blood (not recorded which). The receptors were sampled from a woman aged 60 to 75 who had recovered from COVID-19.

The chain has TRBV7-2 and TRBJ1-2, with D maybe TRBD1 (6 bases). This CDR3 contains 15 residues. Germline V gene sequence: CDR1 SGHTA, CDR2 FQGNSA. V was trimmed by 1 base and J by 5 bases, leaving 14 bases between them. The CDR3 bases are TGTGCCAGCAGCTTAGTTGGGGGCCCCCAATATGGCTACACCTTC. Its protein product is CASSLVGGPQYGYTF.

This rearrangement joins TRBV14 to TRBJ2-7; a possible D gene is TRBD1 (6 bases). CDR1 SGHDN and CDR2 FVKESK come from the germline V gene. CDR3 length: 15 amino acids. Trimming shortened V by 4 bases and J by 4 bases, and 17 bases separated the two germline ends. Here the CDR3 DNA reads TGTGCCAGCAGCCGTGCCGGGACACTACAATACGAGCAGTACTTC. Protein product: CASSRAGTLQYEQYF.

The genes are TRBV11-3 and TRBJ2-5; D is perhaps TRBD2 (5 bases). The length of the CDR3 is 13 residues. Trimming took 5 bases from V and 2 from J, leaving 9 bases between them. Germline CDR1 SGHNT, CDR2 YENEEA. CDR3 DNA: TGTGCCAGCAGCCCACTAGGACAAGAGACCCAGTACTTC. Amino acids: CASSPLGQETQYF.

V usage is TRBV7-8 and J usage is TRBJ2-7; 9 positions match TRBD2. V shed 0 bases, J shed 0 bases, and the junction held 12 bases outside the gene matches. Germline V lookup: CDR1 SGHVS, CDR2 FQNEAQ. The CDR3 runs 19 residues. CDR3 protein: CASSLAQSLLAGSSYEQYF. The CDR3 bases are TGTGCCAGCAGCTTAGCTCAATCCCTTCTAGCGGGGAGCTCCTACGAGCAGTACTTC.

The rearrangement uses TRBV19 and TRBJ2-7, with 9 bases identical to TRBD2. V lost 5 bases and J lost 7; bases outside the gene matches: 6. The germline gives CDR1 LNHDA, CDR2 SQIVND (reference sequence). This CDR3 is built from 13 residues. CDR3 sequence reads: CASSVSGGREQYF. The CDR3 coding sequence is TGTGCCAGTAGTGTTAGCGGGGGAAGAGAGCAGTACTTC.

The chain couples TRBV2 to TRBJ2-3, with D tentatively TRBD2 (5 bases). The V and J ends lost 7 bases and 3 bases respectively, with 8 bases between them. Germline lookup yields CDR1 SNHLY and CDR2 FYNNEI. The CDR3 has 12 amino acids. CDR3 bases: TGTGCCAGCAACGGCGGGACAGATACGCAGTATTTT. Encoded protein: CASNGGTDTQYF.

The sample holds a few counts of this clone. The chain couples TRBV3-1 (or the pseudogene TRBV3-2) to TRBJ2-7; 10 bases are shared with TRBD2. From germline, CDR1 is LGHDT and CDR2 YNNKEL (reference sequence). V lost 4 bases, J lost 0 bases, and 3 bases stayed unmatched. CDR3 size: 15 residues. In DNA form, the CDR3 reads TGTGCCAGCAGCCTTGCTAGCGGGGGCTCCTACGAGCAGTACTTC. Protein: CASSLASGGSYEQYF.

This clone is a singleton in its sample. The genes are TRBV5-1 and TRBJ2-3, with D perhaps matching TRBD2 (6 bases). The V end was cut by 5 bases, the J end by 2 bases, with 12 bases between. Looked up from germline, CDR1 is SGHRS and CDR2 is YFSETQ. The CDR3 runs to 14 residues. DNA for the CDR3: TGCGCCAGCAGGAACCCGGGAGCCACAGATACGCAGTATTTT. This codes for CASRNPGATDTQYF.

This chain links TRBV5-6 with TRBJ1-6; 8 positions agree with TRBD1. Trimming cost V 2 bases and J 8 bases; bases outside gene matches: 6. The CDR3 is 15 amino acids. The germline V gene encodes CDR1 SGHDT and CDR2 YYEEEE. CDR3 DNA sequence: TGTGCCAGCAGCTTTCGTGGACAGGGATATTCACCCCTCCACTTT. It encodes CASSFRGQGYSPLHF. The full variable domain, completed using reference TRBV5-6 and TRBJ1-6, is DAGVTQSPTHLIKTRGQQVTLRCSPKSGHDTVSWYQQALGQGPQFIFQYYEEEERQRGNFPDRFSGHQFPNYSSELNVNALLLGDSALYLCASSFRGQGYSPLHFGNGTRLTVT.

V gene TRBV5-1 combines with J gene TRBJ1-6; TRBD1 might be the D (5 bases). Trimming cost V 0 bases and J 10 bases, with 8 bases left between them. Per germline, CDR1 SGHRS and CDR2 YFSETQ. The CDR3 has 13 residues. The CDR3 loop reads CASSLEQGSPLHF. The DNA for the CDR3 is TGCGCCAGCAGCTTGGAGCAGGGCTCACCCCTCCACTTT.

J is TRBJ1-5 and V is TRBV5-6; 8 bases match TRBD1. Losses at the gene ends were 3 bases for V and 7 bases for J; bases not matched to a gene: 6. From germline, CDR1 is SGHDT and CDR2 YYEEEE. There are 14 residues in the CDR3. The CDR3 region is CASSSTGGGQPQHF. CDR3 DNA sequence: TGTGCCAGCAGCTCTACAGGGGGGGGACAGCCCCAGCATTTT.

The CDR3 bases are TGTGCCACCTCGGACAGGGAGGATGGCTACACCTTC. Protein product: CATSDREDGYTF. The chain has TRBV24-1 and TRBJ1-2; 8 bases agree with TRBD1. The germline gives CDR1 KGHDR, CDR2 SFDVKD. J gave up 6 bases and V 9 bases, and 5 bases lay outside the gene matches. The CDR3 length is 12 residues.

V is TRBV7-2 and J is TRBJ2-7; D is unclear. The CDR3 is 11 residues long. From germline, CDR1 is SGHTA and CDR2 FQGNSA. With 5 bases removed from V and 6 bases from J, the gap between germline ends came to 8 bases. The DNA of the CDR3 is TGTGCCAGCAGCATGGTCGGCGAGCAGTACTTC. Its translation: CASSMVGEQYF. The variable domain in full, completed from reference TRBV7-2 and TRBJ2-7, reads GAGVSQSPSNKVTEKGKDVELRCDPISGHTALYWYRQSLGQGLEFLIYFQGNSAPDKSGLPSDRFSAERTGGSVSTLTIQRTQQEDSAVYLCASSMVGEQYFGPGTRLTVT.

The chain recombines TRBV11-2 with TRBJ2-7; no clear D gene. V shed 0 bases and J shed 1 base, with 10 bases lying between them. In germline, CDR1 is SGHAT, CDR2 FQNNGV. The CDR3 is 15 amino acids. CDR3 nucleotides: TGTGCCAGCAGCTTAGATTACCGGAGTTCCTACGAGCAGTACTTC. It is translated as CASSLDYRSSYEQYF.

The CDR3 loop is CASGAARGSRGELFF. The CDR3 DNA is TGTGCTAGTGGCGCTGCACGGGGGTCCCGGGGGGAGCTGTTTTTT. The rearrangement joins TRBV12-5 to TRBJ2-2; D is perhaps TRBD2 (6 bases). V was trimmed by 6 bases and J by 8 bases, leaving 19 bases between them. Germline values: CDR1 LGHNT, CDR2 FRNRAP. The CDR3 is made up of 15 amino acids.

The rearrangement uses TRBV9 and TRBJ2-3; possibly TRBD1 for D (6 bases). Germline V gene data show CDR1 as SGDLS and CDR2 as YYNGEE. CDR3 length: 13 amino acids. V was clipped by 3 bases and J by 4 bases, with 9 bases between them. The chain's CDR3 is CASSGGTSDTQYF. The CDR3 DNA reads as TGTGCCAGCAGCGGGGGGACATCAGATACGCAGTATTTT.

V and J are TRBV13 and TRBJ1-2, with D maybe TRBD1 (6 bases). Deletions cut 5 bases from V and 8 bases from J, with 15 bases between. The CDR3 has 13 amino acids. Germline V gene sequence: CDR1 PRHDT, CDR2 FYEKMQ (reference sequence). CDR3 sequence (DNA): TGTGCCAGCAGCGTTACAGGGAAGGCCGGCTACACCTTC. Protein product: CASSVTGKAGYTF.

The V gene is TRBV5-4, the J gene TRBJ1-4, with TRBD1 matching over 9 bases. Germline CDR1 and CDR2: SGHNT and YYREEE (reference sequence). V lost 4 bases and J lost 5; bases outside the gene matches: 3. This CDR3 is built from 14 residues. The CDR3 reads CASSRDRANEKLFF. CDR3 DNA sequence: TGTGCCAGCAGCCGGGACAGGGCCAATGAAAAACTGTTTTTT.

This chain links TRBV9 with TRBJ2-6, with D tentatively TRBD2 (5 bases). This CDR3 comprises 14 residues. Looked up from germline, CDR1 is SGDLS and CDR2 is YYNGEE. V was clipped by 2 bases and J by 3 bases, with 6 bases between them. The chain's CDR3 is CASSVGVGANVLTF. CDR3 coding DNA: TGTGCCAGCAGCGTCGGGGTTGGGGCCAACGTCCTGACTTTC.

J is TRBJ1-6 and V is TRBV6-1; weak D call: TRBD1 (5 bases). The CDR3 is made up of 17 amino acids. Germline assignment: CDR1 MNHNS and CDR2 SASEGT. Trimming took 4 bases from V and 7 from J, leaving 20 bases between them. The CDR3 sequence: CASSGAGRQGINSPLHF. DNA for the CDR3: TGTGCCAGCAGTGGAGCCGGGAGGCAGGGTATCAATTCACCCCTCCACTTT.

The rearrangement uses TRBV6-5 and TRBJ2-1, with a weak D call TRBD1 (6 bases). The CDR3 extends over 13 amino acids. Per the germline V gene, CDR1 is MNHEY and CDR2 is SVGAGI. V was clipped by 4 bases and J by 4 bases, with 8 bases between them. The CDR3, as DNA: TGTGCCAGCAGTTCTACAGGGTACAATGAGCAGTTCTTC. Translated: CASSSTGYNEQFF.

The J gene is TRBJ2-3, the V gene TRBV10-3, with TRBD2 identical over 13 bases. Germline loops: CDR1 ENHRY, CDR2 SYGVKD. V shed 2 bases, J shed 5 bases, and the junction held 4 bases outside the gene matches. The CDR3 has 16 residues. The CDR3 DNA follows: TGTGCCATCAGTGAGACTAGCGGGGGGGCAGTAGATACGCAGTATTTT. It specifies CAISETSGGAVDTQYF.

The chain joins TRBV19 to TRBJ2-7; 9 positions match TRBD2. This CDR3 spans 16 amino acids. Germline loops: CDR1 LNHDA, CDR2 SQIVND (reference sequence). After removal of 5 bases from V and 3 bases from J, the junction contained 11 bases not matched to a gene. The CDR3 is CASSVMETSGNYEQYF. CDR3 in DNA: TGTGCCAGTAGTGTAATGGAGACTAGCGGAAACTACGAGCAGTACTTC.

This chain joins TRBV15 and TRBJ1-1; D is ambiguous. Trimming removed 8 bases from V and 12 bases from J, with 22 bases in between. CDR3 length equals 13 residues. Per the germline V gene, CDR1 is LNHNV and CDR2 is YYDKDF (reference sequence). The CDR3 protein is CATLQSNPSFPFF. CDR3 DNA: TGTGCCACCCTTCAGTCCAACCCCTCTTTTCCTTTCTTT.

This chain connects TRBV7-6 to TRBJ2-5; 10 bases map to TRBD2. The ends lost 5 bases at V and 4 bases at J; junction bases unmatched: 7. The CDR3 covers 15 residues. Germline CDR1 and CDR2: SGHVS and FNYEAQ. DNA of the CDR3: TGTGCCAGCAGCAACAGCGGGGGGGCTGCAGAGACCCAGTACTTC. Translated: CASSNSGGAAETQYF.

The chain couples TRBV28 to TRBJ2-1; maybe TRBD2 (6 bases). The germline V gene encodes CDR1 MDHEN and CDR2 SYDVKM. The CDR3 covers 13 residues. The V end lost 7 bases, the J end lost 6 bases, and 13 bases lay between the germline ends. The CDR3 sequence: CASIRSGGNEQFF. In DNA form, the CDR3 reads TGTGCCAGCATACGGTCCGGGGGCAATGAGCAGTTCTTC.

CDR3 residues: CASSWGQGARNEQFF. DNA for the CDR3: TGTGCCAGCAGCTGGGGACAGGGGGCGCGCAATGAGCAGTTCTTC. The rearrangement uses TRBV13 and TRBJ2-1; TRBD1 agrees at 12 bases. The CDR3 has 15 amino acids. V lost 4 bases, J lost 6 bases, and 4 bases stayed unmatched. From germline, CDR1 is PRHDT and CDR2 FYEKMQ (reference sequence).

The table lists this clone with a few counts. The V and J genes are TRBV12-5 and TRBJ1-3; TRBD1 matches at 10 bases. V lost 7 bases, J lost 2 bases, and 11 bases stayed unmatched. The CDR3 length is 17 residues. Per the germline V gene, CDR1 is LGHNT and CDR2 is FRNRAP. This chain's CDR3 is CASAPAGTGDAGNTIYF. In DNA, the CDR3 is TGTGCTAGTGCCCCCGCCGGGACAGGGGATGCTGGAAACACCATATATTTT.

This clone was observed a few times. The V and J genes are TRBV6-5 and TRBJ2-7, with D unclear. This CDR3 contains 15 residues. The V end lost 3 bases, the J end lost 2 bases, and 14 bases lay between the germline ends. Germline CDR1 MNHEY, CDR2 SVGAGI. The CDR3 protein is CASSYDTSTAYEQYF. The CDR3 DNA is TGTGCCAGCAGTTATGATACATCCACAGCCTACGAGCAGTACTTC.

The chain couples TRBV29-1 to TRBJ1-2; 9 positions match TRBD1. Per germline, CDR1 SQVTM and CDR2 ANQGSEA. The CDR3 sequence is 14 residues long. Trimming took 7 bases from V and 4 from J; bases not matched to a gene: 10. This chain's CDR3 is CSGVIQGAVYGYTF. CDR3 nucleotide sequence: TGCAGCGGGGTTATACAGGGGGCGGTCTATGGCTACACCTTC. Complete variable domain (other parts from reference TRBV29-1 and TRBJ1-2): SAVISQKPSRDICQRGTSLTIQCQVDSQVTMMFWYRQQPGQSLTLIATANQGSEATYESGFVIDKFPISRPNLTFSTLTVSNMSPEDSSIYLCSGVIQGAVYGYTFGSGTRLTVV.